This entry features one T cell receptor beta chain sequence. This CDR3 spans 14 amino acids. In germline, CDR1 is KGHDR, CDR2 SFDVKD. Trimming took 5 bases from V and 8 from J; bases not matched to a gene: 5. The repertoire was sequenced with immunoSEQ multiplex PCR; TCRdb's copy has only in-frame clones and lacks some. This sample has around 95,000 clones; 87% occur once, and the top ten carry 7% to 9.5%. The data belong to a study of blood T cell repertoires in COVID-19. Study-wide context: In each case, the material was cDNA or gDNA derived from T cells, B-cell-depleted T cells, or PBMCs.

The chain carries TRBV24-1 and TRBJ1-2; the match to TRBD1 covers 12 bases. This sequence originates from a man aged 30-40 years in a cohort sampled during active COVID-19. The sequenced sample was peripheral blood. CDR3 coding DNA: TGTGCCACCAGTGGGGACAGGGGGCCCGAAGGCTACACCTTC. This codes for CATSGDRGPEGYTF.